This TCR beta chain originates from a study of cytomegalovirus exposure and HLA in healthy donors (dated by TCRdb to about 2017). Notes on the research overall: A later analysis indicated that the 110 or so validation repertoires were generated on the platform also employed for the approximately 690 repertoires of the first cohort. To predict cytomegalovirus infection status, the study combined high-throughput TCR immunosequencing, statistical association of individual TCRs with disease status, and machine learning. The study aimed to test whether cataloging public T cell receptors could reveal signatures of past pathogen exposure. A separate validation cohort of roughly 130 different subjects was used in addition to the 666-subject first cohort. General study outcomes and caveats: The study gave a list of under 200 TCR beta chains associated with cytomegalovirus. In vitro tests confirmed that a few of the cytomegalovirus-associated TCR beta chains recognize cytomegalovirus antigens. In a later analysis, TCRs clustered in the first cohort were found to also tend to co-occur in the roughly 130 validation repertoires, with 94% of cluster scores above 0. Most TCR sequences were observed very rarely across donors, whereas some public TCRs were present in many individuals. According to the authors, the approach could potentially be generalized to other disease states and immunological phenotypes. All 120 or so repertoires were used to score co-occurrence in the validation cohort in a later analysis, because that analysis had no HLA typing for the cohort. In both the original and validation cohorts, the classifier was reported to diagnose cytomegalovirus status with high specificity and sensitivity.

Details on this clone: What this receptor recognizes is not known. Per-nucleotide qualities are absent, and no much larger clonotype sits a single base away.

The donors were included in the validation cohort of roughly 130 subjects, a group kept apart from the roughly 690-subject first cohort. Library preparation was by the immunoSEQ multiplex PCR assay. In the paper's pipeline: A statistical classification framework was developed to diagnose cytomegalovirus status using the catalog of TCR beta chain sequences. TCRdb took over this immuneACCESS table, retaining in-frame rearrangements with V and J assigned. Such tables are incomplete; in checked studies, under half of the missing clones stem from an unresolved V gene, and the remainder is unexplained. V and J calls and clone size are given by that table; D and trimming were obtained from the DNA. Across this sample there are approximately 120,000 clones, with over 90% seen only once. The ten most abundant clones make up roughly 1.3% of the sample. In the germline V gene (reference sequence), CDR1 corresponds to MNHEY and CDR2 to SMNVEV. Trimming costs V 4 bases and J 3 bases, and their ends lie 7 bases apart. The CDR3 sequence holds 12 residues, the cysteine and phenylalanine included. The DNA shown is the 36-base CDR3, in frame from base 1.

This clonotype was sampled from a woman in her late teens or twenties in good health and CMV-seronegative. The sequenced sample was PBMCs. In this chain, TRBV27 is recombined with TRBJ2-7; confidence is insufficient to name the D gene. The nucleotide sequence is TGTGCCAGCAGTTCCGAGAACTACGAGCAGTACTTC. This codes for CASSSENYEQYF.